This is a list of T cell receptor beta chains from one sample in a study of T cell changes during pregnancy in multiple sclerosis. Method: immunoSEQ multiplex PCR; TCRdb's copy keeps in-frame clones and lacks some. The sample records about 75,000 clones, approximately 88% being singletons. This material consisted of peripheral blood, taken in the first trimester of pregnancy. These receptors were taken from a female donor in good health, enrolled as a control in a pregnancy study. Each CDR3 is given with its conserved first and last residue. The D gene is left open where the match is weak. A clone size is listed for some rows: how often the clone was seen (once, few, many), or a class if it is expanded.

d_gene	v_gene	len	abundance	j_gene	CDR3aa	CDR3nt
.	TRBV10-3	15	.	TRBJ2-7	CAISEADSISYEQYF	TGTGCCATCAGTGAGGCCGACAGCATATCCTACGAGCAGTACTTC
TRBD1	TRBV28	15	.	TRBJ2-7	CASRYAGTGGDEQYF	TGTGCCAGCAGATACGCCGGGACAGGGGGCGACGAGCAGTACTTC
.	TRBV6-5	13	.	TRBJ1-5	CASSYGERQPQHF	TGTGCCAGCAGTTATGGGGAGCGACAGCCCCAGCATTTT
.	TRBV30	14	.	TRBJ2-2	CAWSTGVVAGELFF	TGTGCCTGGAGTACGGGAGTGGTGGCCGGGGAGCTGTTTTTT
.	TRBV5-1	14	.	TRBJ2-7	CASSPHLGAYEQYF	TGCGCCAGCAGCCCCCACCTCGGGGCCTACGAGCAGTACTTC
.	TRBV6-5	13	.	TRBJ1-2	CASSQYRVRGYTF	TGTGCCAGCAGTCAATACAGGGTCCGTGGCTACACCTTC
.	TRBV19	13	.	TRBJ1-1	CASSSYMNTEAFF	TGTGCCAGTAGTTCCTATATGAACACTGAAGCTTTCTTT
TRBD1	TRBV6-5	14	.	TRBJ2-7	CASSAGGGPDEQYF	TGTGCCAGCAGCGCAGGGGGCGGGCCGGACGAGCAGTACTTC
TRBD2	TRBV18	16	.	TRBJ2-5	CASSLTTSGRQETQYF	TGTGCCAGCTCACTTACGACTAGCGGGAGACAGGAGACCCAGTACTTC
TRBD2	TRBV5-1	14	.	TRBJ2-7	CASSGLAGPYEQYF	TGCGCCAGCAGCGGGTTAGCGGGGCCCTACGAGCAGTACTTC
.	TRBV6-4	13	few	TRBJ1-1	CASSRGLNTEAFF	TGTGCCAGCAGCCGAGGGTTGAACACTGAAGCTTTCTTT
.	TRBV2	14	.	TRBJ2-5	CASTPNVPRETQYF	TGTGCCAGCACCCCGAACGTCCCCCGGGAGACCCAGTACTTC
TRBD1	TRBV4-1	15	.	TRBJ1-1	CASSGQGLGATEAFF	TGCGCCAGCAGTGGACAGGGGTTGGGAGCCACTGAAGCTTTCTTT
TRBD2	TRBV5-8	15	.	TRBJ2-7	CASSLVAGVVYEQYF	TGTGCCAGCAGCTTGGTAGCGGGAGTTGTCTACGAGCAGTACTTC
.	TRBV9	16	.	TRBJ2-1	CASGRRRVDLYNEQFF	TGTGCCAGCGGGAGACGGAGGGTGGATCTCTACAATGAGCAGTTCTTC
TRBD1	TRBV5-1	15	.	TRBJ2-2	CASSSGQGDTGELFF	TGCGCCAGCAGTTCCGGACAGGGCGACACCGGGGAGCTGTTTTTT
TRBD2	TRBV18	17	once	TRBJ2-2	CASSPPRLAGGTGELFF	TGTGCCAGCTCACCCCCTCGGCTAGCGGGAGGAACCGGGGAGCTGTTTTTT
TRBD2	TRBV7-2	16	.	TRBJ2-3	CASSWSGAGGSDTQYF	TGTGCCAGCAGCTGGTCCGGGGCGGGAGGGTCAGATACGCAGTATTTT
TRBD1	TRBV5-6	14	few	TRBJ2-5	CASSPGTGGYDQYF	TGTGCCAGCAGCCCGGGGACAGGGGGCTATGACCAGTACTTC
TRBD2	TRBV6-1	15	.	TRBJ2-1	CASSAGLAKGNEQFF	TGTGCCAGCAGTGCGGGACTAGCCAAAGGGAATGAGCAGTTCTTC
.	TRBV5-1	16	.	TRBJ1-1	CASSFGHQIVNTEAFF	TGCGCCAGCAGCTTCGGACACCAAATTGTGAACACTGAAGCTTTCTTT
.	TRBV7-2	15	.	TRBJ1-4	CASSLDSSGNEKLFF	TGTGCCAGCAGCTTAGACAGTAGTGGAAATGAAAAACTGTTTTTT
TRBD1	TRBV28	15	.	TRBJ2-3	CASSSADRGYDTQYF	TGTGCCAGCAGTTCAGCGGACAGGGGTTACGATACGCAGTATTTT
TRBD1	TRBV6-1	13	.	TRBJ1-2	CASSTLTGFGYTF	TGTGCCAGCAGTACCCTGACAGGGTTCGGCTACACCTTC
.	TRBV5-8	16	.	TRBJ1-2	CASSLGTGTANYGYTF	TGTGCCAGCAGCTTGGGTACAGGCACCGCTAACTATGGCTACACCTTC
TRBD1	TRBV18	14	.	TRBJ1-1	CASSLGQGHTEAFF	TGTGCCAGCTCACTCGGACAGGGGCACACTGAAGCTTTCTTT
.	TRBV19	13	once	TRBJ1-1	CASRLTGNTEAFF	TGTGCCAGTAGACTAACGGGGAACACTGAAGCTTTCTTT
TRBD2	TRBV7-6	16	.	TRBJ2-1	CASSFHPSGIQNEQFF	TGTGCCAGCAGCTTTCATCCCAGCGGGATTCAGAATGAGCAGTTCTTC
.	TRBV2	14	.	TRBJ2-7	CASSEARGVGRQYF	TGTGCCAGCAGTGAAGCGCGGGGAGTTGGTCGGCAGTACTTC
TRBD2	TRBV9	16	.	TRBJ2-3	CASSPLLAGEGDTQYF	TGTGCCAGCAGCCCACTCCTAGCGGGAGAGGGAGATACGCAGTATTTT
TRBD2	TRBV7-2	13	.	TRBJ2-7	CASSSNTPSGRHF	TGTGCCAGCAGCTCGAACACCCCTAGCGGGAGACACTTC
TRBD1	TRBV10-3	15	.	TRBJ2-2	CAISPGQATTGELFF	TGTGCCATCAGTCCGGGACAGGCCACAACCGGGGAGCTGTTTTTT
.	TRBV27	14	.	TRBJ2-7	CASSFGGPSYEQYF	TGTGCCAGCAGTTTCGGGGGGCCCTCCTACGAGCAGTACTTC
TRBD2	TRBV30	13	.	TRBJ2-3	CAWSVAGAPFPYF	TGTGCCTGGAGTGTAGCGGGAGCCCCCTTTCCGTATTTT
.	TRBV7-2	15	.	TRBJ1-4	CASSFGRGREGKLFF	TGTGCCAGCAGCTTCGGCAGGGGCCGGGAGGGAAAACTGTTTTTT
.	TRBV6-5	15	.	TRBJ2-5	CASIIRRGGSETQYF	TGTGCCAGCATTATCCGGAGGGGGGGCTCGGAGACCCAGTACTTC
TRBD1	TRBV10-3	14	.	TRBJ1-2	CAISALTGKDGYTF	TGTGCCATCAGTGCCCTGACAGGGAAGGATGGCTACACCTTC
.	TRBV28	13	.	TRBJ2-7	CASSFQGSYEQYF	TGTGCCAGCAGTTTTCAGGGCAGCTACGAGCAGTACTTC
.	TRBV28	17	.	TRBJ1-3	CASSQSVGRDSGNTIYF	TGTGCCAGCAGTCAGTCGGTGGGGCGGGACTCTGGAAACACCATATATTTT
TRBD1	TRBV28	15	.	TRBJ1-5	CASSLETGRNQPQHF	TGTGCCAGCAGTCTTGAGACAGGGAGAAATCAGCCCCAGCATTTT
TRBD1	TRBV19	14	.	TRBJ2-7	CASRPSGTGYEQYF	TGTGCCAGTAGACCCTCCGGGACAGGCTACGAGCAGTACTTC
.	TRBV7-2	13	.	TRBJ2-3	CASSLLVMDTQYF	TGTGCCAGCAGCTTACTAGTTATGGATACGCAGTATTTT
TRBD1	TRBV4-1	15	.	TRBJ1-5	CASSQEDRGNQPQHF	TGCGCCAGCAGCCAAGAGGACAGGGGAAATCAGCCCCAGCATTTT
.	TRBV27	15	.	TRBJ1-2	CATLATGRVNYGYTF	TGTGCCACTCTCGCCACTGGCAGGGTGAACTATGGCTACACCTTC
.	TRBV19	15	.	TRBJ2-7	CASMGYFKGSYEQYF	TGTGCCAGTATGGGGTATTTCAAGGGGTCCTACGAGCAGTACTTC
TRBD2	TRBV19	18	.	TRBJ2-4	CASSIAPHSGGAKNIQYF	TGTGCCAGTAGTATAGCCCCCCATAGCGGGGGGGCGAAAAACATTCAGTACTTC
TRBD1	TRBV19	16	.	TRBJ1-5	CASSGDRALRNQPQHF	TGTGCCAGTAGTGGCGACAGGGCGCTACGCAATCAGCCCCAGCATTTT
.	TRBV18	15	.	TRBJ1-5	CASSLQQDSNQPQHF	TGTGCCAGCTCCCTTCAACAGGATAGCAATCAGCCCCAGCATTTT
TRBD1	TRBV7-9	15	.	TRBJ1-5	CASSPGTGAEEPQHF	TGTGCCAGCAGCCCCGGGACAGGGGCCGAGGAGCCCCAGCATTTT
TRBD2	TRBV30	13	once	TRBJ2-7	CAWSVGLAGPRYF	TGTGCCTGGAGTGTCGGACTAGCGGGCCCTCGGTACTTC
.	TRBV18	15	.	TRBJ2-1	CASSPGRGSYNEQFF	TGTGCCAGCTCACCGGGGCGGGGATCCTACAATGAGCAGTTCTTC
TRBD1	TRBV7-9	17	.	TRBJ2-4	CASSFGTGALAKNIQYF	TGTGCCAGCAGCTTTGGGACAGGGGCCTTAGCCAAAAACATTCAGTACTTC
TRBD1	TRBV7-2	14	.	TRBJ1-5	CASSPGQGYQPQHF	TGTGCCAGCAGCCCCGGACAGGGATATCAGCCCCAGCATTTT
.	TRBV7-2	14	.	TRBJ1-1	CASSPLVGGTEAFF	TGTGCCAGCAGCCCCCTGGTGGGGGGCACTGAAGCTTTCTTT
TRBD1	TRBV7-2	15	.	TRBJ1-6	CASTFTGQGNSPLHF	TGTGCCAGCACCTTCACGGGACAGGGGAATTCACCCCTCCACTTT